One and the same sample provided the 19 T cell receptor beta chains below, sequenced in a study of blood T cells in healthy people across ages. A second PCR of 7 to 11 cycles used a sample-barcoded 5' primer and a J-beta primer mix. TCRdb reprocessed the 5' RACE reads via MiXCR and lists one record per CDR3 protein. The data hold fewer than 900,000 distinct CDR3 sequences, with roughly 45% observed a single time. Sequencing was performed on blood. These receptors came from a woman aged 55 to 70 in good health.

This clonotype was found many times. The chain employs TRBV6-2 or TRBV6-3 and TRBJ2-1; D may correspond to TRBD1 or TRBD2 (5 bases each). Germline V gives CDR1 MNHEY, CDR2 SVGEGT. Trimming pared 4 bases from V and 9 bases from J, leaving 16 bases between. This CDR3 region has 14 residues. The CDR3 region is CASSSINGAGEQFF. The CDR3 DNA reads as TGTGCCAGCAGTTCCATAAACGGGGCTGGTGAGCAGTTCTTC.

The chain recombines TRBV7-9 with TRBJ1-6; D gene unclear. The length of the CDR3 is 14 residues. V was cut by 8 bases and J by 7 bases, with 15 bases left in between. Germline CDR1 and CDR2: SEHNR and FQNEAQ (reference sequence). The CDR3: CASGRTADNSPLHF. CDR3 nucleotides: TGTGCCAGCGGCAGGACGGCGGACAATTCACCCCTCCACTTT.

This chain uses TRBV12-5 with TRBJ2-7; TRBD1 matches at 10 bases. J lost 2 bases, V lost 5 bases, and 6 bases had no gene match. The V gene's germline CDR1 is LGHNT and CDR2 FRNRAP. The length of the CDR3 is 15 residues. DNA of the CDR3: TGTGCTAGTGGTAAGGGGACAGGGGAGCCCTACGAGCAGTACTTC. It specifies CASGKGTGEPYEQYF.

The V and J genes are TRBV7-9 and TRBJ2-5; 7 bases are a match to TRBD1. The CDR3 contains 18 residues. The junction had 18 bases not matched to a gene; V was cut back by 4 bases and J by 4 bases. Germline-derived CDR1 and CDR2 are SEHNR and FQNEAQ (reference sequence). Here the CDR3 reads CASSWRKGAISGAETQYF. Written as DNA, the CDR3 is TGTGCCAGCAGCTGGAGGAAGGGGGCGATCTCTGGGGCAGAGACCCAGTACTTC. The full variable domain, with the rest looked up from reference TRBV7-9 and TRBJ2-5, is DTGVSQNPRHKITKRGQNVTFRCDPISEHNRLYWYRQTLGQGPEFLTYFQNEAQLEKSRLLSDRFSAERPKGSFSTLEIQRTEQGDSAMYLCASSWRKGAISGAETQYFGPGTRLLVL.

On this clonotype itself: The junction departs from the called germline gene at one end, perhaps through a read error. The chain joins TRBV3-1 to TRBJ1-6; D remains unclear. CDR1 and CDR2 (germline): LGHDT, YNNKEL (reference sequence). This CDR3 has 13 amino acids. CDR3 in amino acids: CASSQVGDSPPHF. For the CDR3, the DNA is TGTGCCAGCAGCCAAGTTGGAGACTCACCCCCCCACTTT.

The V call is TRBV6-5, the J call TRBJ2-5; 11 nucleotides line up with TRBD2. The V segment lost 0 bases and the J segment 3 bases; nucleotides outside the gene matches: 3. Germline-derived CDR1 and CDR2 are MNHEY and SVGAGI. The CDR3 is made up of 16 amino acids. In DNA, the CDR3 is TGTGCCAGCAGTTACTCGGCGGGACTAGCGGAAGAGACCCAGTACTTC. It translates to CASSYSAGLAEETQYF.

This clonotype was seen a handful of times. This chain joins TRBV5-1 and TRBJ2-7, with TRBD2 identical over 10 bases. This CDR3 is 15 amino acids long. Germline V lookup: CDR1 SGHRS, CDR2 YFSETQ. V dropped 4 bases and J dropped 1; count of bases not matched to a gene: 5. DNA of the CDR3: TGCGCCAGCAGCGAAACTAGCGGGACTTCCTACGAGCAGTACTTC. Protein: CASSETSGTSYEQYF.

CDR3 sequence reads: CASSYRSRAVNEQFF. The CDR3 region has the DNA TGTGCCAGCAGTTACCGGTCCAGGGCGGTCAATGAGCAGTTCTTC. This sequence joins TRBV6-6 and TRBJ2-1; a possible D gene is TRBD1 (5 bases). Germline V gives CDR1 MNHNY, CDR2 SVGAGI (reference sequence). There are 15 residues in the CDR3. V lost 2 bases and J 6 bases, leaving 14 bases between the germline ends.

The rearrangement links TRBV20-1 to TRBJ2-3, with D tentatively TRBD2 (6 bases). This CDR3 is built from 15 residues. Germline V gene sequence: CDR1 DFQATT, CDR2 SNEGSKA (reference sequence). V lost 6 bases to trimming and J lost 4 bases, with 20 bases between them. The CDR3 reads CSASGQPGHPDTQYF. DNA for the CDR3: TGCAGTGCAAGCGGGCAGCCCGGGCACCCAGATACGCAGTATTTT.

There are a few counts of this clonotype. The CDR3 DNA follows: TGTGCCAGCAGCCCACAACTAGCTCGGGGGGGGCAGTTCTTC. Encoded protein: CASSPQLARGGQFF. The chain has TRBV7-2 and TRBJ2-1; TRBD2 aligns across 8 bases. The CDR3 is 14 residues long. Trimming removed 5 bases from V and 12 bases from J; junction bases left unmatched: 12. Germline CDR1 reads SGHTA; CDR2 reads FQGNSA.

A few counts support this clonotype. CDR3 in amino acids: CASGRGGPTYEQYF. The CDR3 DNA follows: TGTGCCAGCGGGCGTGGGGGTCCCACCTACGAGCAGTACTTC. The chain employs TRBV2 and TRBJ2-7, with D tentatively TRBD1 or TRBD2 (5 bases each). There are 14 residues in the CDR3. The V end lost 8 bases, the J end lost 2 bases, and 16 bases lay between the germline ends. The germline V gene encodes CDR1 SNHLY and CDR2 FYNNEI.

The chain couples TRBV5-1 to TRBJ2-1, with 7 bases identical to TRBD2. Germline CDR1 SGHRS, CDR2 YFSETQ. The CDR3 has 15 residues. The trim removed 4 bases at V and 4 bases at J, leaving 8 bases unmatched. The CDR3 sequence is CASSPLAEDYNEQFF. DNA for the CDR3: TGCGCCAGCAGCCCGCTAGCGGAAGATTACAATGAGCAGTTCTTC.

This rearrangement joins TRBV10-3 to TRBJ2-7; D possibly matches TRBD1 or TRBD2 (6 bases each). From germline, CDR1 is ENHRY and CDR2 SYGVKD. There are 14 residues in the CDR3. V was trimmed by 4 bases and J by 3 bases, leaving 13 bases between them. CDR3 loop: CAISARGQNYEQYF. The CDR3 DNA follows: TGTGCCATCAGTGCTCGGGGGCAGAACTACGAGCAGTACTTC.

A word on this clonotype: This may stem from a read error, because a much larger clone lies one nucleotide away. The genes are TRBV18 and TRBJ2-5; TRBD1 matches at 12 bases. The trim removed 1 base at V and 11 bases at J, leaving 8 bases unmatched. Germline CDR1 KGHSH, CDR2 LQKENI. This CDR3 has 15 residues. CDR3 nucleotide sequence: TGTGCCAGCTCACCACAAGGGACAGGGGGCAATGAGCAGTACTTC. Amino acid sequence: CASSPQGTGGNEQYF.

The CDR3 DNA follows: TGTGCCAGCAGCTCTAAAGGACTAGCTCAGAGCTACGAGCAGTTCTTC. It translates to CASSSKGLAQSYEQFF. The chain employs TRBV6-2 or TRBV6-3 and TRBJ2-1, with TRBD2 matching 8 bases. In germline, CDR1 is MNHEY, CDR2 SVGEGT. V lost 6 bases, J lost 10 bases, and 17 bases stayed unmatched. There are 16 residues in the CDR3.

This clonotype was seen ten or more times. The V call is TRBV29-1, the J call TRBJ2-7; 9 bases line up with TRBD1. J lost 5 bases, V lost 4 bases, and 9 bases had no gene match. The germline CDR1 and CDR2 sequences are SQVTM and ANQGSEA. The CDR3 loop spans 14 amino acids. The CDR3 nucleotides are TGCAGCGTTGGGGGGACAGGGAGGTTCGACGAGCAGTACTTC. Amino acids: CSVGGTGRFDEQYF.

V and J are TRBV10-3 and TRBJ1-2; 7 bases match TRBD1. CDR1 ENHRY and CDR2 SYGVKD come from the germline V gene. The CDR3 is 14 amino acids. V lost 6 bases to trimming and J lost 1 base; unmatched junction nucleotides: 5. Here the CDR3 reads CAIRATGNNYGYTF. The CDR3 coding sequence is TGTGCCATCAGGGCGACAGGGAATAACTATGGCTACACCTTC.

The chain has TRBV6-5 and TRBJ2-2; the match to TRBD2 covers 14 bases. Germline V gene lookup returns CDR1 MNHEY and CDR2 SVGAGI. The CDR3 is 16 residues long. Losses at the gene ends were 2 bases for V and 7 bases for J; bases not matched to a gene: 3. This CDR3 reads CASSYRTSGRSGELFF. The CDR3 nucleotides are TGTGCCAGCAGTTACAGGACTAGCGGGAGGAGCGGGGAGCTGTTTTTT.

This clonotype has ten or more counts. The chain employs TRBV29-1 and TRBJ2-3; 9 bases are shared with TRBD2. V was pared by 7 bases and J by 3 bases, with 8 bases of the junction left unmatched. The CDR3 runs 14 residues. CDR1 and CDR2 (germline): SQVTM, ANQGSEA. CDR3 sequence (DNA): TGCAGCGCCACCGGGACTAGCATGACAGATACGCAGTATTTT. Translating gives CSATGTSMTDTQYF.